The 16 T cell receptor beta chains presented below share a single source sample, sequenced in a study of blood T cell repertoires in COVID-19. The assay was immunoSEQ multiplex PCR, and TCRdb's table has in-frame clones only and misses some. This table has hundreds of thousands of clones, approximately 90% appearing once. The sample was PBMCs or T cells enriched from blood (not recorded which). The receptors were sampled from a woman in her thirties or forties who had recovered from COVID-19.

The chain joins TRBV30 to TRBJ2-5, with D perhaps TRBD1 (6 bases). The CDR3 extends over 12 amino acids. The germline V gene has CDR1 GTSNPN and CDR2 SVGIG (reference sequence). The V and J ends lost 5 bases and 1 base respectively, with 8 bases between them. CDR3 nucleotide sequence: TGTGCCTGGGGACAGTCCCAAGAGACCCAGTACTTC. This gives the protein CAWGQSQETQYF.

This chain joins TRBV2 and TRBJ2-1; 9 bases agree with TRBD2. The CDR3 covers 15 residues. Trimming at V came to 2 bases and at J to 7 bases, leaving 6 bases not matched to a gene. Per the germline V gene, CDR1 is SNHLY and CDR2 is FYNNEI. The CDR3 sequence is CASSERSGGTNEQFF. DNA for the CDR3: TGTGCCAGCAGTGAAAGGAGCGGGGGGACTAATGAGCAGTTCTTC.

This sequence joins TRBV12-5 and TRBJ2-7; 13 nucleotides line up with TRBD2. Looked up from germline, CDR1 is LGHNT and CDR2 is FRNRAP. CDR3 length: 20 amino acids. V lost 0 bases, J lost 3 bases, and 14 bases stayed unmatched. CDR3 sequence (DNA): TGTGCTAGTGGTTTGGTACGAAAGGGACTAGCGGGACTCCCAATCTACGAGCAGTACTTC. Translating it yields CASGLVRKGLAGLPIYEQYF.

The chain couples TRBV5-1 to TRBJ1-4; D is undetermined. The CDR3 runs 15 residues. The V gene's germline CDR1 is SGHRS and CDR2 YFSETQ. Trimming pared 4 bases from V and 2 bases from J, leaving 12 bases between. The CDR3 spells CASSAPGGTNEKLFF. In DNA, the CDR3 is TGCGCCAGCAGCGCTCCCGGCGGGACTAATGAAAAACTGTTTTTT.

The chain recombines TRBV6-2 or TRBV6-3 with TRBJ1-1; D not certain. The V gene's germline CDR1 is MNHEY and CDR2 SVGEGT. CDR3 length equals 14 residues. Trimming pared 5 bases from V and 1 base from J, leaving 11 bases between. This CDR3 reads CASSLPRWNTEAFF. The CDR3 DNA reads as TGTGCCAGCAGTCTCCCGAGGTGGAACACTGAAGCTTTCTTT.

The CDR3 nucleotides are TGTGCCTGGAGGGGGCAGCCTTTTAACTATGGCTACACCTTC. This codes for CAWRGQPFNYGYTF. This chain connects TRBV30 to TRBJ1-2; a possible D gene is TRBD1 (5 bases). V lost 3 bases, J lost 1 base, and 12 bases lay in between. Germline V gene sequence: CDR1 GTSNPN, CDR2 SVGIG (reference sequence). The CDR3 has 14 amino acids.

In regard to this clone: The junction differs from germline at one of its ends, possibly a read error. The chain joins TRBV5-6 to TRBJ1-2, with D possibly matching TRBD1 (6 bases). CDR3 length: 14 residues. CDR1 and CDR2 from the germline V gene are SGHDT and YYEEEE. CDR3 nucleotide sequence: TGTGCCAGCAGCTTAAGGGACACTAAGTATGGCTACACCTTC. Protein product: CASSLRDTKYGYTF.

This clone showed up just once. The chain joins TRBV2 to TRBJ1-1, with 10 bases lining up with TRBD1. The CDR3 runs to 15 residues. Germline values: CDR1 SNHLY, CDR2 FYNNEI. The V segment lost 7 bases and the J segment 4 bases; nucleotides outside the gene matches: 9. As DNA, the CDR3 is TGTGCCAGCACCTCAGGACAGGGGGTTTTCACTGAAGCTTTCTTT. This encodes CASTSGQGVFTEAFF.

This chain connects TRBV15 to TRBJ1-3; the D is unclear. The CDR3 is 15 residues long. Germline-derived CDR1 and CDR2 are LNHNV and YYDKDF (reference sequence). The V and J ends lost 6 bases and 0 bases respectively, with 12 bases between them. The CDR3 is CATSPITSSGNTIYF. For the CDR3, the DNA is TGTGCCACCAGTCCGATTACTAGCTCTGGAAACACCATATATTTT.

The chain employs TRBV29-1 and TRBJ2-3; 10 nucleotides agree with TRBD1. The germline V gene has CDR1 SQVTM and CDR2 ANQGSEA. CDR3 length: 13 residues. V was pared by 6 bases and J by 2 bases, with 2 bases of the junction left unmatched. CDR3 sequence reads: CSVTGGYTDTQYF. In nucleotides, the CDR3 is TGCAGCGTGACAGGGGGCTACACAGATACGCAGTATTTT.

Regarding this clone: It is unclear where the CDR3 begins or ends on the DNA, so no DNA is shown, and the CDR3 is as TCRdb lists it. The CDR3 region is CTSSQDKVGSGNEQFF. V is TRBV1 and J is TRBJ2-1; the table's D call TRBD2 went unverified against the DNA. TRBV1 is described as a pseudogene. The CDR3 numbers 16 amino acids, ends counted.

This clone appeared a few times. The chain recombines TRBV7-2 with TRBJ2-2, with 8 nucleotides matching TRBD2. From germline, CDR1 is SGHTA and CDR2 FQGNSA. V shed 2 bases, J shed 5 bases, and the junction held 4 bases outside the gene matches. The CDR3 covers 15 residues. Written as DNA, the CDR3 is TGTGCCAGCAGCTTAAGGGCGGGAGGTACCGGGGAGCTGTTTTTT. Translation: CASSLRAGGTGELFF.

This clone was seen ten or more times. J is TRBJ1-4 and V is TRBV30, with D tentatively TRBD1 (5 bases). Germline loops: CDR1 GTSNPN, CDR2 SVGIG (reference sequence). V shed 2 bases and J shed 7 bases, with 11 bases lying between them. This CDR3 has 13 residues. The CDR3 protein is CAWSTRGSEKLFF. The CDR3 DNA sequence: TGTGCCTGGAGTACAAGGGGAAGTGAAAAACTGTTTTTT.

Written as DNA, the CDR3 is TGTGCCAGCAGTTTGGGGGGGGCAGGCACAGATACGCAGTATTTT. Translated, it gives CASSLGGAGTDTQYF. This chain links TRBV28 with TRBJ2-3; tentative D call: TRBD2 (7 bases). The CDR3 sequence is 15 residues long. Germline V gives CDR1 MDHEN, CDR2 SYDVKM. Trimming pared 3 bases from V and 1 base from J, leaving 11 bases between.

The chain recombines TRBV5-1 with TRBJ2-7; TRBD1 matches at 12 bases. V dropped 5 bases and J dropped 5; count of bases not matched to a gene: 8. The V gene's germline CDR1 is SGHRS and CDR2 YFSETQ. The CDR3 consists of 15 residues. CDR3 residues: CASSTGTGGFHEQYF. The CDR3 region has the DNA TGCGCCAGCAGTACCGGGACAGGGGGCTTCCACGAGCAGTACTTC.

The chain recombines TRBV5-4 with TRBJ1-2; perhaps TRBD1 as D (6 bases). CDR3 size: 14 residues. CDR1 and CDR2 (germline): SGHNT, YYREEE (reference sequence). V was trimmed by 3 bases and J by 2 bases, leaving 11 bases between them. Here the CDR3 reads CASSSTTGNYGYTF. The CDR3, as DNA: TGTGCCAGCAGCTCCACCACAGGGAACTATGGCTACACCTTC.